This T cell receptor (beta chain) is from a study of blood T cell repertoires in COVID-19. TCRdb's copy holds only in-frame clones and misses some; the assay was immunoSEQ multiplex PCR. Counted here are roughly 150,000 clones, roughly 78% occurring once; the ten biggest clones make up less than 7.5%. The length of the CDR3 is 15 residues. With 3 bases removed from V and 0 bases from J, the gap between germline ends came to 9 bases. CDR1 and CDR2 from the germline V gene are SGHTA and FQGNSA. The sample was PBMCs or T cells enriched from blood (not recorded which). This TCR came from a woman in her forties or fifties who had recovered from COVID-19. The J gene is TRBJ1-5, the V gene TRBV7-2; perhaps TRBD1 as D (5 bases). CDR3 loop: CASSFDSNSNQPQHF. The DNA of the CDR3 is TGTGCCAGCAGCTTTGACAGTAATAGCAATCAGCCCCAGCATTTT.